This TCR beta chain was captured in a study of T cells in Graves' hyperthyroidism and ophthalmopathy. For the study at large: At initial diagnosis, before any treatment had begun, peripheral blood was obtained. Study conclusions and caveats: Blood also showed most of the thyroid clonotypes that were expanded above 0.001.

Clinical symptoms, serum thyroxine, TRAb, thyroid ultrasound and orbital computed tomography informed diagnoses. Amplified regions were TCR beta CDR3 sequences from RNA transcripts. HTBI primers were the set used in a first-round RT-PCR of the TCR CDR3. From the multiplex PCR reads, TCRdb called clonotypes with MiXCR, one entry per CDR3 protein. This table holds about 550,000 distinct CDR3 sequences, less than 25% found once. Trimming took off 10 bases at V and 5 bases at J, with 23 bases between the two ends. Germline loops: CDR1 ENHRY, CDR2 SYGVKD. The CDR3 runs 15 residues. This clonotype has just one count. What it binds is not known.

The chain recombines TRBV10-3 with TRBJ1-1; no definite D call. Sequenced input: blood. This receptor was identified in a man between 18 and 35 years old with Graves' hyperthyroidism. CDR3 residues: CATEASPGKGTEAFF. CDR3 in DNA: TGTGCCACCGAGGCAAGCCCTGGGAAGGGAACTGAAGCTTTCTTT.